Described below is a single TCR beta chain sequence and its context. The CDR3 contains 17 residues. CDR1 and CDR2 from the germline V gene are ENHRY and SYGVKD. Trimming took 5 bases from V and 2 from J; bases not matched to a gene: 14. After constant-region reverse-primer amplification, full-length variable regions underwent semi-nested PCR with Nested Universal Primer A. TCRdb itself ran the 5' RACE reads through MiXCR, one entry per CDR3 protein. Here the sample spans approximately 29,000 distinct CDR3 sequences, under 30% being singletons. Purified naive CD4+ T cells were depleted of CD25+ Tregs. The source material was naive CD4+ T cells sorted from a lymph node. As for subset: naive CD4+ T cells, CD4+CD45RA+CD25-. This sequence joins TRBV10-3 and TRBJ1-1, with 7 bases lining up with TRBD1. The receptor comes from a female donor with breast cancer. Here the CDR3 reads CAISQLRGEGANTEAFF. Written as DNA, the CDR3 is TGTGCCATCAGTCAACTACGGGGTGAGGGGGCTAACACTGAAGCTTTCTTT.